This TCR beta chain was recovered during a study of blood T cell repertoires in COVID-19. The overall study: Samples of COVID-19 (acute and convalescent) were obtained from the United States, Italy and Spain. The cDNA or gDNA used as material had been derived from T cells, B-cell-depleted T cells, or PBMCs.

Trimming at V came to 5 bases and at J to 6 bases, leaving 10 bases not matched to a gene. CDR3 length: 16 amino acids. CDR1 is SGHAT and CDR2 is FQNNGV in the germline V gene. Original handling: How many nucleated cells were present was estimated from reference gene primer amplification. TCRdb's table, derived via immunoSEQ multiplex PCR, lists solely in-frame clones and lacks some. The V and J calls and clone size are taken from that table; D and trimming were inferred from the DNA. The table includes over 450,000 clones, approximately 91% detected once. The TCR originated in a woman between 50 and 59 years old with COVID-19, enrolled during active disease. Sequencing was performed on peripheral blood. V gene TRBV11-2 combines with J gene TRBJ1-2; 12 nucleotides align to TRBD1. CDR3 DNA sequence: TGTGCCAGCAGCAGCGACCGGGACAGGGGGCTTCATGGCTACACCTTC. Protein sequence: CASSSDRDRGLHGYTF.